This TCR beta chain was obtained from a study of low-dose radiotherapy and immunotherapy resistance in tumors. Overall study: The patients were given nivolumab 240 mg every two weeks and ipilimumab 1 mg/kg every six weeks, through an intravenous route. Aspirin 300 mg was given orally each day for four cycles from cycle 1 day 1.

Alpha- and beta-chain coverage of first-strand cDNA came from TRAV- and TRBV-specific primers. TCR amplification ran 15 to 25 PCR cycles using constant-region and V-primer adapter primers. The mRNA which had been isolated was amplified by in vitro transcription. MiXCR, run by TCRdb on the reads, gives a single entry per CDR3 protein. This table holds about 30,000 distinct CDR3 sequences, approximately 54% found once. This clonotype was seen more than once but under ten times. V was shortened by 5 bases and J by 0 bases, with 10 bases between the two germline ends. The CDR3 runs to 14 residues. CDR1 SGHTA and CDR2 FQGNSA come from the germline V gene. Time point described: after trial treatment. Described treatment: LDRT plus nivolumab, ipilimumab, low-dose cyclophosphamide and aspirin (RACIN trial).

This receptor was taken from a male donor with gallbladder cancer. Sequencing was performed on PBMCs, taken after low-dose radiotherapy plus immunotherapy. The genes are TRBV7-2 and TRBJ2-5; D possibly uses TRBD1 or TRBD2 (6 bases each). The DNA of the CDR3 is TGTGCCAGCAGCCTTCGGGGGCACCAAGAGACCCAGTACTTC. As protein: CASSLRGHQETQYF.